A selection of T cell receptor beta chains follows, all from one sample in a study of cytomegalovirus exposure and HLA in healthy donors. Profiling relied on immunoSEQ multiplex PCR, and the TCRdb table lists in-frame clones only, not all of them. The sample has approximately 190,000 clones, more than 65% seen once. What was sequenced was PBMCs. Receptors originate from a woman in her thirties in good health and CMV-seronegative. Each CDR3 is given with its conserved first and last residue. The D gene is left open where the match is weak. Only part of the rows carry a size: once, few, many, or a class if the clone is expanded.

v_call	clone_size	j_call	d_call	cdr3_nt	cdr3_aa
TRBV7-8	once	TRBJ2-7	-	TGTGCCAGCAGCTTGATTGAAACTAGCTCCCACGAGCAGTACTTC	CASSLIETSSHEQYF
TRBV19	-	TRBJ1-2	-	TGTGCCAGTAGTATCGACCCCAGGACTGGTGGCTACACCTTC	CASSIDPRTGGYTF
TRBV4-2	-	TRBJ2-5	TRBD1	TGTGCCAGCAGCCAAGCGGGACAGCAAGAGACCCAGTACTTC	CASSQAGQQETQYF
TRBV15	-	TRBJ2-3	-	TGTGCCACCAGCAGGCGCCGGGACTTATTCCCAGATACGCAGTATTTT	CATSRRRDLFPDTQYF
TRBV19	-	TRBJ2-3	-	TGTGCCAGTAGTCCCCAACCGGGGAGGGATACGCAGTATTTT	CASSPQPGRDTQYF
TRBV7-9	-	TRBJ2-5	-	TGTGCCAGCTCCCGGGGTCTTTCGGATGGGGAGCAGTACTTC	CASSRGLSDGEQYF
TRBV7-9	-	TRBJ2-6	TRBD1	TGTGCCAGCAGCCCAAGGACAGGGGAAGCGATCGGGGCCAACGTCCTGACTTTC	CASSPRTGEAIGANVLTF
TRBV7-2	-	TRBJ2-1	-	TGTGCCAGCAGCGCCGGGCGACTAGACAATGAGCAGTTCTTC	CASSAGRLDNEQFF
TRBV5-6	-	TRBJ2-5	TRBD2	TGTGCCAGCAGCTTCGGGCTAGCGGGGAGCCAAGAGACCCAGTACTTC	CASSFGLAGSQETQYF
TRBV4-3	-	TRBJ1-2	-	TGCGCCAGCAGCCAAGATCGGACAGATTATGGCTACACCTTC	CASSQDRTDYGYTF
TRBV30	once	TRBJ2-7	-	TGTGCCTGGAGTAGCGGTCACCCCTACGAGCAGTACTTC	CAWSSGHPYEQYF
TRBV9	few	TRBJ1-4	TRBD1	TGTGCCAGCGGGACAGGATCGGCTAATGAAAAACTGTTTTTT	CASGTGSANEKLFF
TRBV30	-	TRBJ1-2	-	TGTGCCTGGAGTGCAAAGCACGGTCTTGGTGGCTACACCTTC	CAWSAKHGLGGYTF
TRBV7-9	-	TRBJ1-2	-	TGTGCCAGCAGCTTAATAGGACAGCCCTATGGCTACACCTTC	CASSLIGQPYGYTF
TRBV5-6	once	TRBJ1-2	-	TGTGCCAGCAGCTTCGGGGACTATGGCTACACCTTC	CASSFGDYGYTF
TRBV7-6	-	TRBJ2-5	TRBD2	TGTGCCAGCAGCACGGGACTAGGCAGGAAAGAGACCCAGTACTTC	CASSTGLGRKETQYF
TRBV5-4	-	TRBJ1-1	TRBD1	TGTGCCAGCAGCTGGACAGGGGGGGACACTGAAGCTTTCTTT	CASSWTGGDTEAFF
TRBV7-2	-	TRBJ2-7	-	TGTGCCAGCAGCTTAAGGGCAGGGCGACCTTCCTACGAGCAGTACTTC	CASSLRAGRPSYEQYF
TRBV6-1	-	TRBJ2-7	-	TGTGCCAGCAGTGATCGTGGCGTCGGGAAATACGAGCAGTACTTC	CASSDRGVGKYEQYF
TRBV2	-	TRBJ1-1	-	TGTGCCAGACTCTCCACCGGGAGCACTGAAGCTTTCTTT	CARLSTGSTEAFF
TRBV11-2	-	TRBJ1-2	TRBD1	TGTGCCAGCAGCTTAGGGGCAGGGGGATATGGCTACACCTTC	CASSLGAGGYGYTF
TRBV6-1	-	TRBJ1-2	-	TGTGCCAGCAGTGTCAGGGGTGACTATGGCTACACCTTC	CASSVRGDYGYTF
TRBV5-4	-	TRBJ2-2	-	TGTGCCAGCAGCCCGCGACTAAGGACCAACACCGGGGAGCTGTTTTTT	CASSPRLRTNTGELFF
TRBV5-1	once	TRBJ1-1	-	TGCGCCAGCAGCTCCGAGACTCAGTACGCTGAAGCTTTCTTT	CASSSETQYAEAFF
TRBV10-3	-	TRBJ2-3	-	TGTGCCATCATGCCGAGCGGAGCTAGCACAGATACGCAGTATTTT	CAIMPSGASTDTQYF
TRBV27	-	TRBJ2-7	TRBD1	TGTGCCAGCAGCCGCCAGGGGGCGCGGGCCTACGAGCAGTACTTC	CASSRQGARAYEQYF
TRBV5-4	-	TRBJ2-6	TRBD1	TGTGCCAGCAGCTTGGGGGGAGGACAGGGGGCTGGGGCCAACGTCCTGACTTTC	CASSLGGGQGAGANVLTF
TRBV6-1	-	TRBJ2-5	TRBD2	TGTGCCAGCGCAGCGGGGGGCTGGTTGGAGACCCAGTACTTC	CASAAGGWLETQYF
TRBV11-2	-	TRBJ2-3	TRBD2	TGTGCCAGCAGCCACCCGGGGCTAGCGGGAAGCACAGATACGCAGTATTTT	CASSHPGLAGSTDTQYF
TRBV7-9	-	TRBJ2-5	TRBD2	TGTGCCAGCAGCCGCGGACTAGCGGGGGTCCACCAAGAGACCCAGTACTTC	CASSRGLAGVHQETQYF
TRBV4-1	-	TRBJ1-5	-	TGCGCCAGCAGCCGCATACCTCCGGAGGGTTTGAGCAATCAGCCCCAGCATTTT	CASSRIPPEGLSNQPQHF
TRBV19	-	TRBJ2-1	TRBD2	TGTGCCAGTAACCAGGGACTAGGTCTGGAGCAGTTCTTC	CASNQGLGLEQFF
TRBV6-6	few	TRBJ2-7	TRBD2	TGTGCCAGCAGGGTTAGCGGGAGTCCCGGCTACGAGCAGTACTTC	CASRVSGSPGYEQYF
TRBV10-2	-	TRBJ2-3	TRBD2	TGCGCCAGCAGTAAGCGGGGGGACACAGATACGCAGTATTTT	CASSKRGDTDTQYF
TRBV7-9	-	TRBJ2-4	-	TGTGCCAGCAGCTTCCCGGGGGATGCGAACATTCAGTACTTC	CASSFPGDANIQYF
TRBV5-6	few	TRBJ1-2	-	TGTGCCAGCAGTTCTACCCCCGGGTCTTCACCAAACTATGGCTACACCTTC	CASSSTPGSSPNYGYTF
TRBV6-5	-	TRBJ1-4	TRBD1	TGTGCCAGCAGACCAGGACAGGGAAAAAAACTGTTTTTT	CASRPGQGKKLFF
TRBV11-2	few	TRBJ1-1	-	TGTGCCAGCAGCTTATCCGTGTACACTGAAGCTTTCTTT	CASSLSVYTEAFF
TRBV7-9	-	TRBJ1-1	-	TGTTCCAGCAGCTTAGGACGTCCGCGGGACACTGAAGCTTTCTTT	CSSSLGRPRDTEAFF
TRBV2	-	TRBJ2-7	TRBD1	TGTGCCAGCAGTGATAGGACAGGGGTCTACGAGCAGTACTTC	CASSDRTGVYEQYF
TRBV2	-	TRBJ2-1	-	TGTGCCAGTCGCCCGGGACTGAGTTACAATGAGCAGTTCTTC	CASRPGLSYNEQFF
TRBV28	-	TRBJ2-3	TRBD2	TGTGCCAGCAGTTTCTCTCCCACATTTCTAGCGGGAGGGACAGATACGCAGTATTTT	CASSFSPTFLAGGTDTQYF
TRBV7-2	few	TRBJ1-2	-	TGTGCCAGCAGCCTTTGGGTTTCCGGGGGCTATGGCTACACCTTC	CASSLWVSGGYGYTF
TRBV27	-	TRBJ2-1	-	TGTGCCAGCAGTTTACAACGGGGCAATGAGCAGTTCTTC	CASSLQRGNEQFF
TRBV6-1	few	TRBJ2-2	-	TGTGCCAGCTCAGTCATCAACACCGGGGAGCTGTTTTTT	CASSVINTGELFF
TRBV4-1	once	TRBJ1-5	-	TGCGCCAGCAGCCAAGATGCGAAGCGGAATCAGCCCCAGCATTTT	CASSQDAKRNQPQHF
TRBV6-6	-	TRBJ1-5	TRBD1	TGTGCCAGCAGGTCCGGGACAGGGGGCTGGAACCAGCCCCAGCATTTT	CASRSGTGGWNQPQHF
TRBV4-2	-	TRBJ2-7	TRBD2	TGTGCCAGCAGCCACCAAGCGGGAGTATCCTACGAGCAGTACTTC	CASSHQAGVSYEQYF
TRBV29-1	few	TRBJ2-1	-	TGCAGCGTTGGACTCACCCTCGGGAATGAGCAGTTCTTC	CSVGLTLGNEQFF
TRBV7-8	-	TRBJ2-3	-	TGTGCCAGCAGCTCGCATTCTATCCTCACAGATACGCAGTATTTT	CASSSHSILTDTQYF
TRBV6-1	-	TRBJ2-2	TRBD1	TGTGCCAGCCGACAGGGGGCGATCGGGGAGCTGTTTTTT	CASRQGAIGELFF
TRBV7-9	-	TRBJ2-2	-	TGTGCCAGCAGCCCTGGGTATATTACAGGGAGCCCCGGGGAGCTGTTTTTT	CASSPGYITGSPGELFF
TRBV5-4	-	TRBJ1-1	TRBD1	TGTGCCAGCAGTTTTAAAGGGGGCTGGGACACTGAAGCTTTCTTT	CASSFKGGWDTEAFF
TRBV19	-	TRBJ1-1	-	TGTGCCAGTAGTATCCATCCGAACACTGAAGCTTTCTTT	CASSIHPNTEAFF